The 20 T cell receptor beta chains in this list originate from one sample, sequenced in a study of blood T cells in healthy people across ages. The authors ran a second PCR of about 7 to 12 cycles using a sample-barcoded 5' primer and a J-beta primer mix. TCRdb fed the 5' RACE reads into MiXCR, producing one record per CDR3 protein. The data contain roughly 1,500,000 distinct CDR3 sequences, about 40% of them singletons. The specimen sequenced was blood. The receptor source for this set is a woman aged 18 to 35 in good health.

This chain links TRBV7-9 with TRBJ2-1; 7 nucleotides agree with TRBD2. With 5 bases clipped from V and 9 bases from J, the junction kept 13 bases outside the gene matches. Germline lookup yields CDR1 SEHNR and CDR2 FQNEAQ (reference sequence). The CDR3 runs 15 residues. The CDR3 spells CASSIRDYTHTEQFF. Written as DNA, the CDR3 is TGTGCCAGCAGCATACGGGACTACACACACACTGAGCAGTTCTTC.

The chain recombines TRBV20-1 with TRBJ1-6; 9 bases map to TRBD1. The CDR3 has 14 amino acids. Unmatched junction bases numbered 4, after V lost 0 bases and J lost 10 bases. Germline V gene sequence: CDR1 DFQATT, CDR2 SNEGSKA (reference sequence). The CDR3 DNA follows: TGCAGTGCTAGAGAAAACAGGGGGCCCTCACCCCTCCACTTT. It encodes CSARENRGPSPLHF.

This clonotype was counted a few times. The chain joins TRBV7-7 to TRBJ2-1; 8 nucleotides line up with TRBD2. The CDR3 extends over 14 amino acids. J gave up 7 bases and V 1 base, and 3 bases lay outside the gene matches. Per the germline V gene, CDR1 is SSHAT and CDR2 is FNYEAQ (reference sequence). CDR3 loop: CASSLDGTSNEQFF. The CDR3 nucleotides are TGTGCCAGCAGCTTAGATGGGACTAGTAATGAGCAGTTCTTC.

This sequence joins TRBV6-5 and TRBJ1-4; 7 nucleotides match TRBD1. CDR3 length: 12 amino acids. The V and J ends lost 6 bases and 7 bases, in that order; junction bases with no gene match: 2. The germline V gene encodes CDR1 MNHEY and CDR2 SVGAGI. CDR3 loop: CASRGTVEKLFF. DNA for the CDR3: TGTGCCAGCAGGGGGACAGTTGAAAAACTGTTTTTT.

J is TRBJ1-1 and V is TRBV12-3 or TRBV12-4; D is possibly TRBD1 (5 bases). V lost 6 bases, J lost 4 bases, and 15 bases lay in between. The CDR3 is 14 residues long. The CDR3 DNA reads as TGTGCCAGCAGCACGGGGGGGTGGATCACTGAAGCTTTCTTT. The encoded protein is CASSTGGWITEAFF.

This chain joins TRBV5-4 and TRBJ2-1, with 8 bases that match TRBD1. Germline V gives CDR1 SGHNT, CDR2 YYREEE (reference sequence). J was trimmed by 6 bases and V by 3 bases; bases with no gene match: 11. The CDR3 has 16 residues. CDR3 sequence: CASSYEIGTGGNEQFF. The DNA for the CDR3 is TGTGCCAGCAGCTATGAGATAGGGACAGGCGGCAATGAGCAGTTCTTC.

Comment on this clonotype: A junction end diverges from the germline sequence, so it may reflect a read error. The genes are TRBV7-2 and TRBJ2-7; D gene unclear. Germline lookup yields CDR1 SGHTA and CDR2 FQGNSA. The CDR3 sequence is 11 residues long. This CDR3 reads CAGSTSYEQYF. The CDR3 DNA sequence: TGTGCCGGCAGCACATCCTACGAGCAGTACTTC.

The chain carries TRBV5-1 and TRBJ2-7; 11 bases map to TRBD2. Germline values: CDR1 SGHRS, CDR2 YFSETQ. V shed 5 bases, J shed 2 bases, and the junction held 6 bases outside the gene matches. This CDR3 has 15 residues. The CDR3 DNA follows: TGCGCCAGCAGACCGCCTAGCGGGGGGACCTACGAGCAGTACTTC. Translation gives CASRPPSGGTYEQYF.

This chain links TRBV7-3 with TRBJ1-6; D gene uncertain. The CDR3 runs 15 residues. Germline V lookup: CDR1 SGHTA, CDR2 FQGTGA. Trimming shortened V by 5 bases and J by 5 bases, and 13 bases separated the two germline ends. CDR3 in amino acids: CASSAGSMNNSPLHF. In DNA, the CDR3 is TGTGCCAGCAGCGCCGGGAGCATGAATAATTCACCCCTCCACTTT.

This clonotype was picked up a small number of times. V gene TRBV21-1 combines with J gene TRBJ2-3; the table names TRBD1, a call not compared with the DNA. TRBV21-1 is a recognized pseudogene. The CDR3 consists of 16 residues. The CDR3 DNA reads as TGTGCCAGCAGCATAGGAGGGACAGGGAGGAACGATACGCAGTATTTT. Its protein is CASSIGGTGRNDTQYF.

The CDR3 sequence: CASRTLLAGFYEQYF. The CDR3 DNA sequence: TGTGCCAGCCGAACGTTGCTAGCGGGGTTCTACGAGCAGTACTTC. The chain recombines TRBV27 with TRBJ2-7, with 9 bases matching TRBD2. The CDR3 is 15 amino acids. Looked up from germline, CDR1 is MNHEY and CDR2 is SMNVEV (reference sequence). V lost 8 bases to trimming and J lost 3 bases; unmatched junction nucleotides: 11.

This clonotype has more than one count but fewer than ten. The gene calls are TRBV9 and TRBJ1-2; no definite D call. V lost 3 bases to trimming and J lost 9 bases, with 6 bases between them. The CDR3 has 10 residues. Germline loops: CDR1 SGDLS, CDR2 YYNGEE. The CDR3: CASSGTSYTF. The CDR3 DNA reads as TGTGCCAGCAGCGGGACTAGCTACACCTTC. The complete variable domain, with remaining parts taken from reference TRBV9 and TRBJ1-2, reads DSGVTQTPKHLITATGQRVTLRCSPRSGDLSVYWYQQSLDQGLQFLIQYYNGEERAKGNILERFSAQQFPDLHSELNLSSLELGDSALYFCASSGTSYTFGSGTRLTVV.

This clonotype was detected a few times. The chain joins TRBV6-5 to TRBJ2-5; D not certain. The last part of the DNA fits TRBJ2-7 better; the J call may be wrong. CDR1 and CDR2 from the germline V gene are MNHEY and SVGAGI. The CDR3 totals 13 residues. In DNA, the CDR3 is TGTGCCAGCAGTTACACACTGGGGTACGAGCAGTACTTC. Translation: CASSYTLGYEQYF.

The chain joins TRBV5-1 to TRBJ2-7; 8 bases are a match to TRBD2. Trimming took 0 bases from V and 7 from J; bases not matched to a gene: 6. The CDR3 runs 14 residues. CDR1 is SGHRS, CDR2 YFSETQ, per germline. The CDR3 loop is CASSLARGGDEQYF. The CDR3, as DNA: TGCGCCAGCAGCTTGGCACGGGGGGGAGATGAGCAGTACTTC.

This clonotype was observed a few times. The chain is built from TRBV10-3 and TRBJ2-5, with D perhaps TRBD1 (5 bases). Germline V gene lookup returns CDR1 ENHRY and CDR2 SYGVKD. This CDR3 contains 14 residues. The V end lost 4 bases, the J end lost 4 bases, and 13 bases lay between the germline ends. CDR3 DNA: TGTGCCATCAGTGTGGGGCCCCCAGGAGAGACCCAGTACTTC. As protein: CAISVGPPGETQYF.

This chain uses TRBV5-1 with TRBJ1-1, with D unresolved. The CDR3 is made up of 13 amino acids. The ends were cut back, 1 base at V and 7 bases at J, with 11 bases in the middle. Germline CDR1 SGHRS, CDR2 YFSETQ. DNA for the CDR3: TGCGCCAGCAGCTTGAGGCGGAACGATGAAGCTTTCTTT. Its translation is CASSLRRNDEAFF.

This sequence joins TRBV20-1 and TRBJ2-5; 11 bases line up with TRBD2. The J call may be mistaken, given a closer DNA end match to TRBJ2-7. The length of the CDR3 is 15 residues. Germline V lookup: CDR1 DFQATT, CDR2 SNEGSKA (reference sequence). CDR3 bases: TGCAGTGCTAGAGATGGGGGACTAGCGGTTGCCGAGCAGTACTTC. Protein: CSARDGGLAVAEQYF.

This clonotype has more than one count but fewer than ten. V usage is TRBV5-1 and J usage is TRBJ2-4, with D uncertain. V was pared by 3 bases and J by 13 bases, with 17 bases between. The CDR3 runs to 13 residues. Germline lookup yields CDR1 SGHRS and CDR2 YFSETQ. In nucleotides, the CDR3 is TGCGCCAGCAGCTCCCTTCTGACTTCGGAGCAGTACTTC. This codes for CASSSLLTSEQYF.

This clonotype was seen a handful of times. This rearrangement joins TRBV20-1 to TRBJ1-1, with 10 bases lining up with TRBD1. The CDR3 sequence is 13 residues long. V lost 6 bases and J lost 0; bases outside the gene matches: 1. The germline CDR1 and CDR2 sequences are DFQATT and SNEGSKA (reference sequence). The CDR3 is CSAGQGMNTEAFF. The CDR3 DNA follows: TGCAGTGCGGGACAGGGGATGAACACTGAAGCTTTCTTT.

For this clonotype: A junction boundary mismatches the germline segment, possibly from a read error. This chain connects TRBV27 to TRBJ2-4; possibly TRBD1 or TRBD2 for D (6 bases each). The J call is in doubt because the DNA end fits TRBJ2-7 better. The CDR3 length is 16 residues. Germline V gene sequence: CDR1 MNHEY, CDR2 SMNVEV (reference sequence). The CDR3 protein is CASSGGLRPSSHEQYF. Here the CDR3 DNA reads TGTGCCAGCAGTGGGGGGCTGAGGCCGAGCTCCCACGAGCAGTACTTC.